This T cell receptor (beta chain) stems from a study of T cell responses to AZD1222 COVID-19 vaccine. Here immunoSEQ multiplex PCR was the method, and the copy in TCRdb shows in-frame clones only, minus some. The table records some 90,000 clones, just over 85% of them present only once. The TCR originated in an adult in good health. Sequencing was performed on peripheral blood, taken on day 0 of AZD1222 vaccination.

CDR3 DNA: TGTGCCAGCAGCTTAGACGGGGACACTGAAGCTTTCTTT. Residues: CASSLDGDTEAFF. The V and J genes are TRBV7-9 and TRBJ1-1; D gene unclear. Trimming shortened V by 1 base and J by 3 bases, and 6 bases separated the two germline ends. The CDR3 covers 13 residues. The germline V gene encodes CDR1 SEHNR and CDR2 FQNEAQ (reference sequence).